The 12 T cell receptor beta chains below were found in one sample sequenced in a study of OX40 agonist ivuxolimab in advanced cancers. This table comes from immunoSEQ multiplex PCR, and its TCRdb copy is limited to in-frame clones, with some not included. The sample consists of 70,000 to 85,000 clones, just under 85% of them appearing once. This material consisted of CD4+ or CD8+ T cells sorted from blood, taken in a trial of the OX40 agonist ivuxolimab. The receptors derive from an adult with an advanced solid tumor such as melanoma, head and neck, liver or kidney cancer.

The genes are TRBV4-1 and TRBJ2-7; 7 bases align to TRBD2. CDR1 and CDR2 (germline): MGHRA, YSYEKL. The CDR3 runs 18 residues. The V gene end was trimmed by 1 base and the J gene end by 2 bases; junction bases not matched to a gene: 14. The CDR3 is CASSQVLVFGGKPYEQYV. CDR3 DNA: TGCGCCAGCAGCCAAGTTTTAGTATTCGGGGGGAAGCCCTACGAGCAGTACGTC.

The chain recombines TRBV18 with TRBJ2-2; D unclear. Germline V CDR1 and CDR2: KGHSH, LQKENI. The CDR3 loop spans 12 amino acids. Between the trimmed V and J ends, which lost 1 base and 6 bases, there was a span of 3 bases. CDR3 in DNA: TGTGCCAGCTCACCACATCCCGGGGAGCTGTTTTTT. Its protein is CASSPHPGELFF.

The CDR3 nucleotides read TGTGCCAGCAGCTTGACAGGGAGGGGTTCACCCCTCCACTTT. Its protein is CASSLTGRGSPLHF. This chain links TRBV5-6 with TRBJ1-6; tentative D call: TRBD1 (6 bases). CDR3 length equals 14 residues. Trimming took off 1 base at V and 9 bases at J, with 11 bases between the two ends. Germline lookup yields CDR1 SGHDT and CDR2 YYEEEE.

This clone showed up just once. The chain recombines TRBV19 with TRBJ2-1, with 9 bases matching TRBD1. V dropped 6 bases and J dropped 2; count of bases not matched to a gene: 11. Germline CDR1 reads LNHDA; CDR2 reads SQIVND (reference sequence). This CDR3 has 17 residues. The DNA of the CDR3 is TGTGCCAGTAGACCCAGGACAGGGGAGTACCCCTACAATGAGCAGTTCTTC. Translation: CASRPRTGEYPYNEQFF.

The chain carries TRBV5-1 and TRBJ2-1; 8 bases fit TRBD2. CDR1 SGHRS and CDR2 YFSETQ come from the germline V gene. V was clipped by 1 base and J by 5 bases; unmatched bases: 5. There are 15 residues in the CDR3. The CDR3 loop reads CASSLPSGSNNEQFF. CDR3 in DNA: TGCGCCAGCAGCTTGCCCAGCGGGAGCAACAATGAGCAGTTCTTC. The variable domain in full, with the rest retrieved from reference TRBV5-1 and TRBJ2-1, is KAGVTQTPRYLIKTRGQQVTLSCSPISGHRSVSWYQQTPGQGLQFLFEYFSETQRNKGNFPGRFSGRQFSNSRSEMNVSTLELGDSALYLCASSLPSGSNNEQFFGPGTRLTVL.

This clone was seen once. The rearrangement links TRBV9 to TRBJ2-7, with TRBD2 matching 13 bases. The germline gives CDR1 SGDLS, CDR2 YYNGEE. Trimming removed 4 bases from V and 5 bases from J; junction bases left unmatched: 6. The CDR3 contains 15 residues. The CDR3 bases are TGTGCCAGCAGCCCCTACGGGACTAGCGGGAACGAGCAGTACTTC. Protein product: CASSPYGTSGNEQYF. Full variable domain (rest looked up from reference TRBV9 and TRBJ2-7): DSGVTQTPKHLITATGQRVTLRCSPRSGDLSVYWYQQSLDQGLQFLIQYYNGEERAKGNILERFSAQQFPDLHSELNLSSLELGDSALYFCASSPYGTSGNEQYFGPGTRLTVT.

This sequence joins TRBV7-2 and TRBJ1-5; unclear D gene. The V end lost 1 base, the J end lost 0 bases, and 7 bases lay between the germline ends. There are 15 residues in the CDR3. CDR1 is SGHTA and CDR2 is FQGNSA in the germline V gene. The DNA of the CDR3 is TGTGCCAGCAGCTTAGTCGGATATAGCAATCAGCCCCAGCATTTT. Its translation is CASSLVGYSNQPQHF.

V usage is TRBV4-1 and J usage is TRBJ1-5; perhaps TRBD1 as D (6 bases). The CDR3 has 15 residues. Trimming stripped 1 base from V and 6 bases from J, with 13 bases between. Germline CDR1 reads MGHRA; CDR2 reads YSYEKL. The CDR3 protein is CASSQGLGGPQPQHF. The CDR3 DNA is TGCGCCAGCAGCCAAGGTCTCGGGGGGCCTCAGCCCCAGCATTTT.

This chain connects TRBV6-1 to TRBJ2-7; D is unresolved. The germline V and J ends were trimmed by 3 bases and 2 bases, with 11 bases remaining between them. CDR1 and CDR2 (germline): MNHNS, SASEGT. The CDR3 runs to 14 residues. In nucleotides, the CDR3 is TGTGCCAGCAGTGACGGGCCCAGTCCCTACGAGCAGTACTTC. As protein: CASSDGPSPYEQYF.

This sequence joins TRBV18 and TRBJ1-5, with 8 bases aligning to TRBD1. Germline V gives CDR1 KGHSH, CDR2 LQKENI. CDR3 length: 16 residues. The ends lost 0 bases at V and 5 bases at J; junction bases unmatched: 6. The CDR3 bases are TGTGCCAGCTCACCACCAGGACAGGGACGGGATCAGCCCCAGCATTTT. Translated, it gives CASSPPGQGRDQPQHF.

The gene calls are TRBV2 and TRBJ2-3, with TRBD2 matching over 11 bases. Germline V lookup: CDR1 SNHLY, CDR2 FYNNEI. The CDR3 loop spans 13 amino acids. After removal of 11 bases from V and 5 bases from J, the junction contained 6 bases not matched to a gene. The CDR3 DNA sequence: TGTGCCGGTAGCGGGAGGGCGGGAGATACGCAGTATTTT. It encodes CAGSGRAGDTQYF. Using reference TRBV2 and TRBJ2-3 for the parts outside the CDR3, the full variable domain is EPEVTQTPSHQVTQMGQEVILRCVPISNHLYFYWYRQILGQKVEFLVSFYNNEISEKSEIFDDQFSVERPDGSNFTLKIRSTKLEDSAMYFCAGSGRAGDTQYFGPGTRLTVL.

The chain joins TRBV4-1 to TRBJ2-1, with 13 bases identical to TRBD2. The junction had 5 bases not matched to a gene; V was cut back by 6 bases and J by 3 bases. From germline, CDR1 is MGHRA and CDR2 YSYEKL. The CDR3 has 16 amino acids. CDR3 loop: CASRWTSGGLYNEQFF. The DNA for the CDR3 is TGCGCCAGCAGATGGACTAGCGGGGGTCTCTACAATGAGCAGTTCTTC.